Below are 13 T cell receptor beta chains sequenced from a single sample in a study of CD8 T cells in seronegative destructive rheumatoid arthritis. TCRdb's table, derived via immunoSEQ multiplex PCR, lists solely in-frame clones and lacks some. The repertoire has 13,000 or so clones, over 80% of them found once; the top ten carry 27%. The sequenced material came from CD8+ T cells from blood. The receptors derive from a woman aged 30-55 years with seronegative destructive rheumatoid arthritis.

The V call is TRBV30, the J call TRBJ2-7, with 10 bases that match TRBD1. The CDR3 has 14 residues. With 2 bases clipped from V and 5 bases from J, the junction kept 6 bases outside the gene matches. Germline values: CDR1 GTSNPN, CDR2 SVGIG (reference sequence). The CDR3 protein is CAWSFVTGGDEQYF. The CDR3 nucleotides are TGTGCCTGGAGTTTTGTGACAGGGGGCGACGAGCAGTACTTC.

The chain links TRBV19 to TRBJ2-1; possible D gene TRBD1, 5 bases. Germline values: CDR1 LNHDA, CDR2 SQIVND (reference sequence). The CDR3 covers 14 residues. The V end was cut by 7 bases, the J end by 5 bases, with 15 bases between. The CDR3 reads CASTHSRVDNEQFF. CDR3 bases: TGTGCCAGTACCCACAGCAGGGTAGACAATGAGCAGTTCTTC.

The chain is built from TRBV4-1 and TRBJ2-2; no clear D. V was pared by 1 base and J by 5 bases, with 5 bases between. CDR1 and CDR2 from the germline V gene are MGHRA and YSYEKL. The CDR3 is made up of 13 amino acids. The CDR3 loop reads CASSQVTTGELFF. In DNA form, the CDR3 reads TGCGCCAGCAGCCAAGTGACAACCGGGGAGCTGTTTTTT.

The chain recombines TRBV4-1 with TRBJ2-1, with 8 bases lining up with TRBD2. The CDR3 consists of 15 residues. Unmatched junction bases numbered 6, after V lost 1 base and J lost 7 bases. The germline V gene has CDR1 MGHRA and CDR2 YSYEKL. CDR3 sequence (DNA): TGCGCCAGCAGCCAAGCGACGGGGGGGCCGAATGAGCAGTTCTTC. Encoded protein: CASSQATGGPNEQFF.

The genes are TRBV27 and TRBJ1-5; D is ambiguous. The CDR3 extends over 12 amino acids. Trimming took 6 bases from V and 2 from J, leaving 5 bases between them. CDR1 is MNHEY, CDR2 SMNVEV, per germline (reference sequence). The CDR3 protein is CASRGGNQPQHF. CDR3 DNA sequence: TGTGCCAGCAGAGGAGGCAATCAGCCCCAGCATTTT.

The DNA of the CDR3 is TGTGCCCCCCCGGTGACAGGGTCTTCACCCCTCCACTTT. Translated, it gives CAPPVTGSSPLHF. The rearrangement uses TRBV9 and TRBJ1-6; 7 bases fit TRBD1. The V gene end was trimmed by 10 bases and the J gene end by 9 bases; junction bases not matched to a gene: 10. The CDR3 sequence is 13 residues long. Germline CDR1 is SGDLS and CDR2 is YYNGEE.

The chain recombines TRBV6-4 with TRBJ2-1, with 11 bases identical to TRBD2. V was clipped by 0 bases and J by 9 bases; unmatched bases: 1. The CDR3 loop spans 14 amino acids. Germline V gene lookup returns CDR1 MRHNA and CDR2 SNTAGT. The CDR3 is CASSDSSGGAEQFF. CDR3 sequence (DNA): TGTGCCAGCAGTGACTCTAGCGGGGGGGCTGAGCAGTTCTTC.

The chain recombines TRBV10-2 with TRBJ1-5; TRBD1 aligns across 7 bases. This CDR3 is built from 16 residues. Germline CDR1 reads WSHSY; CDR2 reads SAAADI. Trimming cost V 0 bases and J 5 bases; bases outside gene matches: 7. The CDR3 DNA follows: TGCGCCAGCAGTGAGTCGAAAGGACAGGTGGATCAGCCCCAGCATTTT. It encodes CASSESKGQVDQPQHF.

This rearrangement joins TRBV4-1 to TRBJ2-1; 8 bases match TRBD1. Looked up from germline, CDR1 is MGHRA and CDR2 is YSYEKL. Unmatched junction bases numbered 3, after V lost 0 bases and J lost 8 bases. The CDR3 is 14 residues long. CDR3 coding DNA: TGCGCCAGCAGCCAAGAAAACAGGGGGGATGAGCAGTTCTTC. Translated, it gives CASSQENRGDEQFF.

CDR3 in amino acids: CASSLIDSEAFF. DNA of the CDR3: TGCGCCAGCAGCTTAATCGACAGTGAAGCTTTCTTT. The chain links TRBV5-1 to TRBJ1-1, with D perhaps TRBD1 (5 bases). This CDR3 spans 12 amino acids. The V end lost 2 bases, the J end lost 7 bases, and 9 bases lay between the germline ends. CDR1 and CDR2 from the germline V gene are SGHRS and YFSETQ. The variable domain in full, with the rest retrieved from reference TRBV5-1 and TRBJ1-1, is KAGVTQTPRYLIKTRGQQVTLSCSPISGHRSVSWYQQTPGQGLQFLFEYFSETQRNKGNFPGRFSGRQFSNSRSEMNVSTLELGDSALYLCASSLIDSEAFFGQGTRLTVV.

This clone was counted a single time. The chain couples TRBV11-1 to TRBJ2-7, with a tentative D call TRBD1 (6 bases). V was shortened by 0 bases and J by 3 bases, with 12 bases between the two germline ends. The V gene's germline CDR1 is SGHAT and CDR2 FQDESV (reference sequence). This CDR3 has 15 residues. The CDR3, as DNA: TGTGCCAGCAGCTTAGCGCGGGCAGGGGACTACGAGCAGTACTTC. Its translation: CASSLARAGDYEQYF.

The chain joins TRBV6-6 to TRBJ2-1, with D possibly being TRBD2 (7 bases). Germline CDR1 and CDR2: MNHNY and SVGAGI (reference sequence). The CDR3 has 15 amino acids. V lost 0 bases, J lost 7 bases, and 13 bases lay in between. The CDR3 reads CASSYSHGGPNEQFF. CDR3 sequence (DNA): TGTGCCAGCAGTTACTCGCACGGGGGGCCTAATGAGCAGTTCTTC.

CDR3 in DNA: TGTGCCAGCACCCCCGGGACAGTATTCACCTACGAGCAGTACTTC. It specifies CASTPGTVFTYEQYF. The rearrangement uses TRBV7-9 and TRBJ2-7; 7 nucleotides match TRBD1. In germline, CDR1 is SEHNR, CDR2 FQNEAQ (reference sequence). Trimming took 7 bases from V and 2 from J; bases not matched to a gene: 11. The CDR3 length is 15 residues.